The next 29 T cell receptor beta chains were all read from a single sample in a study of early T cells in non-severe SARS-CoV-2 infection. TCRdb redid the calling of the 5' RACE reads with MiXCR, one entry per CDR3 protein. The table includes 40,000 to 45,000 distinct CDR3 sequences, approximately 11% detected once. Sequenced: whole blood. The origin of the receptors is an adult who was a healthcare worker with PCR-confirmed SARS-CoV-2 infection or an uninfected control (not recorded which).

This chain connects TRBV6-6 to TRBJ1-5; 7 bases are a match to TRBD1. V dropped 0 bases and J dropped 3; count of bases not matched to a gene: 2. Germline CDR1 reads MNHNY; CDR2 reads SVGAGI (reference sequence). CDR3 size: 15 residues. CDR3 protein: CASSYSGQINQPQHF. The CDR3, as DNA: TGTGCCAGCAGTTACTCGGGACAGATCAATCAGCCCCAGCATTTT.

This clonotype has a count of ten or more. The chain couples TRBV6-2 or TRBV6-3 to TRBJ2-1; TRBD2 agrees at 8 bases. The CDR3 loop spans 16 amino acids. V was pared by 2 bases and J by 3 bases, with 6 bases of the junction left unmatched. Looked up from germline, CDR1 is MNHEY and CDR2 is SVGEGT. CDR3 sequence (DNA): TGTGCCAGCAGTTACCCCGGGGGGGAAGACTACAATGAGCAGTTCTTC. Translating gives CASSYPGGEDYNEQFF.

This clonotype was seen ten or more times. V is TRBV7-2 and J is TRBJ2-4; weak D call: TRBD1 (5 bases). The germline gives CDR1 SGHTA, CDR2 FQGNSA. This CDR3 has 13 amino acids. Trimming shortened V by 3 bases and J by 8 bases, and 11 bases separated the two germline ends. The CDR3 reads CASSLKGLDIQYF. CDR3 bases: TGTGCCAGCAGCTTGAAGGGGCTGGACATTCAGTACTTC.

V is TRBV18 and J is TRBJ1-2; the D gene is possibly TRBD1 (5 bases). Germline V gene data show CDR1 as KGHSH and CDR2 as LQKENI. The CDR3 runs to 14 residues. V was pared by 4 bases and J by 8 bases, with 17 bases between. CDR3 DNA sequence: TGTGCCAGCTCACTTGGGACGCCCGACGCGGGCTACACCTTC. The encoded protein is CASSLGTPDAGYTF.

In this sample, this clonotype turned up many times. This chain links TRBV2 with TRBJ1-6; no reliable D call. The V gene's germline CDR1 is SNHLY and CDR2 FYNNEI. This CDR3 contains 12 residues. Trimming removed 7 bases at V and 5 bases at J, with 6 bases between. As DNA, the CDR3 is TGTGCCAGCAAGCAAAATAATTCACCCCTCCACTTT. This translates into CASKQNNSPLHF. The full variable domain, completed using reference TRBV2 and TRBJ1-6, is EPEVTQTPSHQVTQMGQEVILRCVPISNHLYFYWYRQILGQKVEFLVSFYNNEISEKSEIFDDQFSVERPDGSNFTLKIRSTKLEDSAMYFCASKQNNSPLHFGNGTRLTVT.

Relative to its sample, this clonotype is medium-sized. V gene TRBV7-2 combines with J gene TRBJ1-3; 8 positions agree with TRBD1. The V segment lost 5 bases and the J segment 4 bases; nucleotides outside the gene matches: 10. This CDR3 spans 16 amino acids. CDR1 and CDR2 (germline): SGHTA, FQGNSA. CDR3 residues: CASSPRRTGNGNTIYF. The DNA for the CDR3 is TGTGCCAGCAGCCCGCGACGGACAGGGAACGGAAACACCATATATTTT.

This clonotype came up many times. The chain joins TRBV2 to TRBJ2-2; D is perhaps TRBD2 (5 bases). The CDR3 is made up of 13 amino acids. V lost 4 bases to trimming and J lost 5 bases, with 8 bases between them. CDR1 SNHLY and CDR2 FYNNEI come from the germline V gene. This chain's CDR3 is CASSVERTGELFF. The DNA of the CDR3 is TGTGCCAGCAGTGTTGAGCGGACCGGGGAGCTGTTTTTT.

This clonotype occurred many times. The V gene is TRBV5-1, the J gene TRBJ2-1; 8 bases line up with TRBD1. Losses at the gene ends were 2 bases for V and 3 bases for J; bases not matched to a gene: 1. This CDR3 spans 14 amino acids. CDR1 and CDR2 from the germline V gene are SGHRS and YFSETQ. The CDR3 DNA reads TGCGCCAGCAGCTTCACAGGGGGCTACAATGAGCAGTTCTTC. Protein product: CASSFTGGYNEQFF.

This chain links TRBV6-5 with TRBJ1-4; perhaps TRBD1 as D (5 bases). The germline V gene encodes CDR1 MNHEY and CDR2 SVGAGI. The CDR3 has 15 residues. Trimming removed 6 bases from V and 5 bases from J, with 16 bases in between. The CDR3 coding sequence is TGTGCCAGCAGCCAATTCGACAGAAGAAATGAAAAACTGTTTTTT. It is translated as CASSQFDRRNEKLFF.

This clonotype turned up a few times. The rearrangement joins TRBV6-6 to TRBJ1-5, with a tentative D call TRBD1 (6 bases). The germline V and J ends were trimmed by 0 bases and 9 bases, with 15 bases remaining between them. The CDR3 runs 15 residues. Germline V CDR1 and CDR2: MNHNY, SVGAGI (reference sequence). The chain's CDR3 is CASSYSIRGQGPQHF. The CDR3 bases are TGTGCCAGCAGTTACTCGATCAGGGGACAAGGGCCCCAGCATTTT.

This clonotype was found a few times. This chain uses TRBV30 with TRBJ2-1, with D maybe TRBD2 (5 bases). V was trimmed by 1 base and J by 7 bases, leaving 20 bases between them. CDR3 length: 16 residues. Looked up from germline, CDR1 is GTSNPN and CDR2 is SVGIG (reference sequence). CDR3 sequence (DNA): TGTGCCTGGAGTGGCCCCACCCTGTTACGGGAAAATGAGCAGTTCTTC. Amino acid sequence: CAWSGPTLLRENEQFF.

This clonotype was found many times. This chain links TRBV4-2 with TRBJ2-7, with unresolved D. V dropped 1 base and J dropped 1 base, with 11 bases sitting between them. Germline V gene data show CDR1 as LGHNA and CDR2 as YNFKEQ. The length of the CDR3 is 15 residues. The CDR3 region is CASSQVMQNSYEQYF. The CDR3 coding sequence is TGTGCCAGCAGCCAAGTCATGCAGAATTCCTACGAGCAGTACTTC.

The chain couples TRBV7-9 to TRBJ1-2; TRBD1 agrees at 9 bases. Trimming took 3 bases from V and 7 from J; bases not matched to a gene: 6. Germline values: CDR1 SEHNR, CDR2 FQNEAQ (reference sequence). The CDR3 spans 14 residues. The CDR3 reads CASSLGQGSTGYTF. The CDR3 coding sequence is TGTGCCAGCAGCTTGGGACAGGGATCTACTGGCTACACCTTC.

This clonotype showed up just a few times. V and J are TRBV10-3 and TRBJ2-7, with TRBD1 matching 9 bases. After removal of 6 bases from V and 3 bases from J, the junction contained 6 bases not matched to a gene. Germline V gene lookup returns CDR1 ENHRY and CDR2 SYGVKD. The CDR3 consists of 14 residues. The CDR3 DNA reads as TGTGCCATCAGGACCGGGACAGGGAACTACGAGCAGTACTTC. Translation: CAIRTGTGNYEQYF.

DNA of the CDR3: TGTGCCAGCGGGACTAAAGAGACCCAGTACTTC. Translating it yields CASGTKETQYF. The V gene is TRBV11-1, the J gene TRBJ2-5, with 7 nucleotides matching TRBD2. The V gene end was trimmed by 8 bases and the J gene end by 3 bases; junction bases not matched to a gene: 0. Per the germline V gene, CDR1 is SGHAT and CDR2 is FQDESV (reference sequence). The CDR3 is made up of 11 amino acids.

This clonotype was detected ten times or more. CDR3 protein: CAWGGLNSAFF. The DNA for the CDR3 is TGTGCCTGGGGCGGGCTTAACTCAGCTTTCTTT. This chain joins TRBV30 and TRBJ1-1; the D is unclear. CDR3 length equals 11 residues. Germline V lookup: CDR1 GTSNPN, CDR2 SVGIG (reference sequence). Trimming cost V 5 bases and J 10 bases, with 14 bases left between them.

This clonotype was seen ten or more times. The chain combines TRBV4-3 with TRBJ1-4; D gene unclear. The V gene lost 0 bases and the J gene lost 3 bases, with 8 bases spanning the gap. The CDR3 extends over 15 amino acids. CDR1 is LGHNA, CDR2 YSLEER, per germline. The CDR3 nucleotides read TGCGCCAGCAGCCAAGATTTGGAGGCTAATGAAAAACTGTTTTTT. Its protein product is CASSQDLEANEKLFF.

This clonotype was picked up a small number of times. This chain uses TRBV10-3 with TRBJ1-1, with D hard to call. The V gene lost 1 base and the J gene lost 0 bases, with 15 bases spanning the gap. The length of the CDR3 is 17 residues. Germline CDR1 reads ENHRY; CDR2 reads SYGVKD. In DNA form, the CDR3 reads TGTGCCATCAGTGAGTACCCCAGCGGACCCATGAACACTGAAGCTTTCTTT. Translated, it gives CAISEYPSGPMNTEAFF.

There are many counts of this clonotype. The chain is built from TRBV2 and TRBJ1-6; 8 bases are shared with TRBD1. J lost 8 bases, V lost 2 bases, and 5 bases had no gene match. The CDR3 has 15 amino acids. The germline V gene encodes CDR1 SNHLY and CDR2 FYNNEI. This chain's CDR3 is CASSERRGQDSPLHF. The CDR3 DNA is TGTGCCAGCAGTGAACGCAGGGGGCAGGATTCACCCCTCCACTTT.

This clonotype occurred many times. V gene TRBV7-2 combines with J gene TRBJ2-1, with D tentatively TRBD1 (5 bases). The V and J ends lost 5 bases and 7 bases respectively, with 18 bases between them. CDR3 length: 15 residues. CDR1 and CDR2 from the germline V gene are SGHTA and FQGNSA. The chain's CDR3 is CASSPPRGAGNEQFF. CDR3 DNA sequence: TGTGCCAGCAGCCCTCCCCGTGGGGCTGGGAATGAGCAGTTCTTC.

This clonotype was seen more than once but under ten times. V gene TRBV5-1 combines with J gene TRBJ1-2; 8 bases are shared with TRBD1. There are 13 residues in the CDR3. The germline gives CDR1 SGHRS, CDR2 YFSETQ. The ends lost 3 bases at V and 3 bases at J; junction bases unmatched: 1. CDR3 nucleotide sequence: TGCGCCAGCAGCTCGACAGGGGACTATGGCTACACCTTC. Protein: CASSSTGDYGYTF. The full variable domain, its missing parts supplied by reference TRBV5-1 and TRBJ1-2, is KAGVTQTPRYLIKTRGQQVTLSCSPISGHRSVSWYQQTPGQGLQFLFEYFSETQRNKGNFPGRFSGRQFSNSRSEMNVSTLELGDSALYLCASSSTGDYGYTFGSGTRLTVV.

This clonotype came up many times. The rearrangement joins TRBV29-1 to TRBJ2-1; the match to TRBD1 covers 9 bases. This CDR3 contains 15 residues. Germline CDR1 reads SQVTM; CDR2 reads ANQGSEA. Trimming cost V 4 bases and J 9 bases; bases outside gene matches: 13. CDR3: CSVGNGDRVFGEQFF. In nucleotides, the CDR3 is TGCAGCGTTGGAAATGGGGACAGGGTTTTCGGTGAGCAGTTCTTC.

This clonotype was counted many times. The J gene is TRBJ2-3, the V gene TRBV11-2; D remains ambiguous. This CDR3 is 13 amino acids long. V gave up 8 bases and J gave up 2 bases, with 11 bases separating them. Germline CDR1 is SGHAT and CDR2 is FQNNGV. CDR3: CASASRITDTQYF. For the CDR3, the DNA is TGTGCCAGCGCCTCGAGGATCACAGATACGCAGTATTTT.

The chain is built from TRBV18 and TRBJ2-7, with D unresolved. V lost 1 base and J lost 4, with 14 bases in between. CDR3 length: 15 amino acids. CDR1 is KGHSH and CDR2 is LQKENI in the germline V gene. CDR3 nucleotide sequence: TGTGCCAGCTCACCACTCCCGGGCCAGACGTACGAGCAGTACTTC. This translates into CASSPLPGQTYEQYF.

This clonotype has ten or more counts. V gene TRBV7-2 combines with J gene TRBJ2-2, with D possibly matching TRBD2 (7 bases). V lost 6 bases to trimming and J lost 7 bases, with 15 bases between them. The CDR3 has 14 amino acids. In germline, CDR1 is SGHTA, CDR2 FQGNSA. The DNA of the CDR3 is TGTGCCAGCAGTTTACAGGGAGGGGACGGGGAGCTGTTTTTT. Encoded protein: CASSLQGGDGELFF. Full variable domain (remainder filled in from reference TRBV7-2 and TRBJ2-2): GAGVSQSPSNKVTEKGKDVELRCDPISGHTALYWYRQSLGQGLEFLIYFQGNSAPDKSGLPSDRFSAERTGGSVSTLTIQRTQQEDSAVYLCASSLQGGDGELFFGEGSRLTVL.

The CDR3 loop reads CASVQGAESQPQHF. In nucleotides, the CDR3 is TGTGCTAGTGTCCAGGGGGCCGAGAGCCAGCCCCAGCATTTT. The V and J genes are TRBV12-5 and TRBJ1-5; TRBD1 matches at 8 bases. With 7 bases clipped from V and 7 bases from J, the junction kept 9 bases outside the gene matches. The CDR3 has 14 amino acids. Germline assignment: CDR1 LGHNT and CDR2 FRNRAP.

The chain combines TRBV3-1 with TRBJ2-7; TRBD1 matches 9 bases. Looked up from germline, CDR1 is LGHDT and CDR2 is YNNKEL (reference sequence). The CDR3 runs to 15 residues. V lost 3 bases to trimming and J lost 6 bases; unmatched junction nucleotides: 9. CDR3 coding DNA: TGTGCCAGCAGCCAGCCCGGGACAGGGAGTAGCGAGCAGTACTTC. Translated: CASSQPGTGSSEQYF.

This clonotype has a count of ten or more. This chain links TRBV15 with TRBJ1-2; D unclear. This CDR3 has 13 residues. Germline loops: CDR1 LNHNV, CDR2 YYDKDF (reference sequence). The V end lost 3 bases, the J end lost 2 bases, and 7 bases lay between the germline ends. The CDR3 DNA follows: TGTGCCACCAGCAGGACGGTCAACTATGGCTACACCTTC. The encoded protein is CATSRTVNYGYTF.

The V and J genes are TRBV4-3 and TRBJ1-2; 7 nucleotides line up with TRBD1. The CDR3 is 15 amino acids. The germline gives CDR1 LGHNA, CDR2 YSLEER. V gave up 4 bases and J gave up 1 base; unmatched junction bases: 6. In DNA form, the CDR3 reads TGCGCCAGCAGCCCAGGAGGGGGCGTTAACTATGGCTACACCTTC. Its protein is CASSPGGGVNYGYTF.